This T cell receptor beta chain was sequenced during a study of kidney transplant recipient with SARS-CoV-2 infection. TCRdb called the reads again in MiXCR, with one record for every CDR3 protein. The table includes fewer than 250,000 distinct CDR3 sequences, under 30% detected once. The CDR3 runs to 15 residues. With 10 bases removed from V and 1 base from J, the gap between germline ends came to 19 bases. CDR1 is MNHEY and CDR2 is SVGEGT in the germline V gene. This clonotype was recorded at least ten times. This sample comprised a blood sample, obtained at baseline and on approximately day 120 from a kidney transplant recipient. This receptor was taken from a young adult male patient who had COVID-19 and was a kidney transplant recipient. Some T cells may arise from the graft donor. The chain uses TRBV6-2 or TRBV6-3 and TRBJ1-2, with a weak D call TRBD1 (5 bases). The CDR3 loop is CATTGSGGGNYGYTF. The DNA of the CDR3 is TGTGCCACCACCGGGTCTGGGGGAGGTAACTATGGCTACACCTTC.